The clone carrying this T cell receptor (beta chain) was counted ten times or more. Its specificity is not known. RNA served as the template for amplifying TCR beta CDR3 regions. HTBI primers served in a first-round RT-PCR, which a second-round multiplex PCR followed. TCRdb ran MiXCR on the multiplex PCR reads and lists one entry per CDR3 protein. The sample has about 380,000 distinct CDR3 sequences, just over 15% seen once. This specimen comes from a study of Graves' ophthalmopathy and Graves' hyperthyroidism. About the research overall: The collection of peripheral blood took place at initial diagnosis, before any treatment. The study, taken as a whole, reports: A majority of expanded thyroid clonotypes exceeding 0.001 frequency were likewise present in blood. A model built from 13 signatures distinguished ophthalmopathy from stable hyperthyroidism with roughly 90% sensitivity and approximately 81% specificity.

The diagnosis was founded upon clinical symptoms, serum thyroxine, TRAb, thyroid ultrasound and orbital computed tomography. In germline, CDR1 is LNHDA, CDR2 SQIVND (reference sequence). V was trimmed by 7 bases and J by 6 bases, leaving 22 bases between them. The CDR3 is made up of 15 amino acids. The receptor was derived from a woman between 18 and 29 years old with stable Graves' hyperthyroidism. The V and J genes are TRBV19 and TRBJ2-7, with a possible D match to TRBD2 (5 bases). Sequencing was performed on peripheral blood. The CDR3 nucleotides are TGTGCCAGTACCCAGGCCCCGTTGGGTGGAGGCGAGCAGTACTTC. Its protein product is CASTQAPLGGGEQYF.